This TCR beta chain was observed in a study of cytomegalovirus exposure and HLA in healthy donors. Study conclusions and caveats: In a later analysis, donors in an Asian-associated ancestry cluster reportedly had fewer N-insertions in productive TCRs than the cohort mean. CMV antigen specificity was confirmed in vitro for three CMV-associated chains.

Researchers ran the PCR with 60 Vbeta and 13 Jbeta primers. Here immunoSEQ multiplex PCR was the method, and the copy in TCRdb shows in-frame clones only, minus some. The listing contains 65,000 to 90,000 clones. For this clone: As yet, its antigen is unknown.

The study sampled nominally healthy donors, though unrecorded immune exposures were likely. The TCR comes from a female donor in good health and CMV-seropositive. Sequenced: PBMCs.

The CDR3: CASSYTANTGELFF. CDR3 nucleotides: TGTGCCAGCAGTTATACAGCTAACACCGGGGAGCTGTTTTTT. The V gene is TRBV6-1, the J gene TRBJ2-2; no reliable D call. The germline gives CDR1 MNHNS, CDR2 SASEGT. V dropped 5 bases and J dropped 2 bases, with 9 bases sitting between them. The CDR3 has 14 amino acids.